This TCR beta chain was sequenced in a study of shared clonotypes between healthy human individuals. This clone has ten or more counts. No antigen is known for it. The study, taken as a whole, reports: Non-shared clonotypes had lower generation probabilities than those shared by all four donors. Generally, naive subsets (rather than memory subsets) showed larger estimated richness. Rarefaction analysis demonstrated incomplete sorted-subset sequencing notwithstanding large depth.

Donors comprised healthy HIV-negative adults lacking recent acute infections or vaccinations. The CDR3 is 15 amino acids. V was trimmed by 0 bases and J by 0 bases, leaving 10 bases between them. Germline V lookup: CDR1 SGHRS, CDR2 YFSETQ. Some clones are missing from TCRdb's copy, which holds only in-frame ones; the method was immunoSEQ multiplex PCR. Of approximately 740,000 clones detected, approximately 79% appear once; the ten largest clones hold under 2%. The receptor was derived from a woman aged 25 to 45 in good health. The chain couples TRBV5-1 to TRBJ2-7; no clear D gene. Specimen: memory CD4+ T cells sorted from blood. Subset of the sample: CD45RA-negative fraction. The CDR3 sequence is CASSLDYPSSYEQYF. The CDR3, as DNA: TGCGCCAGCAGCTTGGATTACCCGAGCTCCTACGAGCAGTACTTC.